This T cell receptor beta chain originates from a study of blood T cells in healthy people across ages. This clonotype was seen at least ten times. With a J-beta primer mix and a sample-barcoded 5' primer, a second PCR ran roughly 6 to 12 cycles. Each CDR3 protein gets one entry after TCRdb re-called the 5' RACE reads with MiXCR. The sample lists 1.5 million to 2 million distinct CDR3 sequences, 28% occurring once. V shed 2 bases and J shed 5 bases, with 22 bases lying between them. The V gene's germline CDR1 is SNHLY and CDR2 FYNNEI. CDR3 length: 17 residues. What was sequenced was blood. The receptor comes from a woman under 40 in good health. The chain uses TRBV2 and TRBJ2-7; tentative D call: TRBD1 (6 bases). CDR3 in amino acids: CASSETLIYRGGDEQYF. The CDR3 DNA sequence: TGTGCCAGCAGTGAAACTCTGATTTACCGTGGGGGCGACGAGCAGTACTTC.